These 18 T cell receptor beta chains came from one sample sequenced in a study of cytomegalovirus exposure and HLA in healthy donors. Assay: immunoSEQ multiplex PCR; the TCRdb copy retains only in-frame clones and omits some. Altogether 60,000 to 90,000 clones are present, 85% to 95% being singletons, with the ten largest covering roughly 0.63%. The sample comprised PBMCs. These receptors all stem from a woman younger than 30 in good health and CMV-seronegative.

The chain carries TRBV7-9 and TRBJ1-1; D is uncertain. The CDR3 consists of 12 residues. In germline, CDR1 is SEHNR, CDR2 FQNEAQ (reference sequence). Trimming took 4 bases from V and 3 from J, leaving 6 bases between them. CDR3 coding DNA: TGTGCCAGCAGCTACGAGTACACTGAAGCTTTCTTT. Translation: CASSYEYTEAFF.

The J gene is TRBJ2-3, the V gene TRBV7-9; D is possibly TRBD2 (5 bases). Trimming pared 1 base from V and 5 bases from J, leaving 10 bases between. The V gene's germline CDR1 is SEHNR and CDR2 FQNEAQ (reference sequence). This CDR3 has 14 residues. The CDR3 reads CASSLDPGRDTQYF. The CDR3 region has the DNA TGTGCCAGCAGCTTAGACCCTGGGAGAGATACGCAGTATTTT.

V usage is TRBV19 and J usage is TRBJ1-1; 10 nucleotides agree with TRBD1. Unmatched junction bases numbered 8, after V lost 6 bases and J lost 1 base. The CDR3 sequence is 16 residues long. Germline V gives CDR1 LNHDA, CDR2 SQIVND (reference sequence). The CDR3: CASRETGGKGNTEAFF. DNA of the CDR3: TGTGCCAGTAGAGAGACAGGGGGCAAGGGGAACACTGAAGCTTTCTTT.

V gene TRBV5-5 combines with J gene TRBJ1-1; TRBD1 matches 11 bases. The CDR3 contains 17 residues. The germline V gene has CDR1 SGHKS and CDR2 YYEKEE (reference sequence). V gave up 4 bases and J gave up 1 base; unmatched junction bases: 9. CDR3 bases: TGTGCCAGCAGCCCCGGACAGGGGGCGAGTAAGAACACTGAAGCTTTCTTT. Translated, it gives CASSPGQGASKNTEAFF.

The chain recombines TRBV28 with TRBJ1-3; D is possibly TRBD1 (6 bases). V was clipped by 5 bases and J by 0 bases, with 8 bases between them. Germline V gene data show CDR1 as MDHEN and CDR2 as SYDVKM. This CDR3 comprises 14 residues. CDR3 amino acids: CASSRGGSGNTIYF. CDR3 nucleotides: TGTGCCAGCAGTCGAGGGGGCTCTGGAAACACCATATATTTT. The variable domain in full, with the rest retrieved from reference TRBV28 and TRBJ1-3, is DVKVTQSSRYLVKRTGEKVFLECVQDMDHENMFWYRQDPGLGLRLIYFSYDVKMKEKGDIPEGYSVSREKKERFSLILESASTNQTSMYLCASSRGGSGNTIYFGEGSWLTVV.

This chain joins TRBV10-3 and TRBJ2-3, with D maybe TRBD2 (6 bases). From germline, CDR1 is ENHRY and CDR2 SYGVKD. This CDR3 is built from 17 residues. V was shortened by 3 bases and J by 4 bases, with 20 bases between the two germline ends. CDR3 in amino acids: CAISDPPSRGSADTQYF. In nucleotides, the CDR3 is TGTGCCATCAGTGACCCCCCGAGTCGGGGGTCGGCAGATACGCAGTATTTT.

The rearrangement links TRBV2 to TRBJ2-7; 7 bases map to TRBD1. Germline V lookup: CDR1 SNHLY, CDR2 FYNNEI. The V gene end was trimmed by 3 bases and the J gene end by 5 bases; junction bases not matched to a gene: 10. The CDR3 covers 15 residues. For the CDR3, the DNA is TGTGCCAGCAGTGAGGAGGCAGGGGGAATCGACGAGCAGTACTTC. As protein: CASSEEAGGIDEQYF.

The chain couples TRBV9 to TRBJ1-2; TRBD1 might be the D (6 bases). Germline V gene data show CDR1 as SGDLS and CDR2 as YYNGEE. Trimming stripped 3 bases from V and 7 bases from J, with 16 bases between. The CDR3 extends over 14 amino acids. CDR3 protein: CASSGAGGPFGYTF. CDR3 nucleotides: TGTGCCAGCAGCGGAGCTGGGGGCCCCTTTGGCTACACCTTC.

The chain has TRBV6-6 and TRBJ2-7; TRBD2 matches 7 bases. The V gene end was trimmed by 5 bases and the J gene end by 6 bases; junction bases not matched to a gene: 10. The CDR3 loop spans 14 amino acids. Germline V gives CDR1 MNHNY, CDR2 SVGAGI (reference sequence). The CDR3 loop reads CASSPVRERREQYF. CDR3 sequence (DNA): TGTGCCAGCAGTCCCGTGCGGGAGCGGCGCGAGCAGTACTTC.

V usage is TRBV6-1 and J usage is TRBJ2-1, with D perhaps matching TRBD2 (6 bases). The CDR3 totals 14 residues. The germline V gene encodes CDR1 MNHNS and CDR2 SASEGT. V dropped 0 bases and J dropped 4 bases, with 7 bases sitting between them. CDR3 protein: CASSEAGGYNEQFF. CDR3 in DNA: TGTGCCAGCAGTGAAGCGGGGGGTTACAATGAGCAGTTCTTC.

The chain has TRBV28 and TRBJ2-7; 8 bases map to TRBD1. The CDR3 has 15 residues. Trimming took 4 bases from V and 4 from J; bases not matched to a gene: 9. CDR1 is MDHEN and CDR2 is SYDVKM in the germline V gene. CDR3 DNA sequence: TGTGCCAGCAGTTCCGCCGGGACAGGCGGGTACGAGCAGTACTTC. This codes for CASSSAGTGGYEQYF.

J is TRBJ1-1 and V is TRBV6-6; D not resolved. Germline loops: CDR1 MNHNY, CDR2 SVGAGI (reference sequence). The CDR3 has 12 residues. Trimming took 2 bases from V and 3 from J, leaving 4 bases between them. DNA for the CDR3: TGTGCCAGCAGTTACCGGGACACTGAAGCTTTCTTT. It encodes CASSYRDTEAFF.

The V gene is TRBV5-6, the J gene TRBJ1-2; the match to TRBD1 covers 9 bases. Trimming took 4 bases from V and 7 from J; bases not matched to a gene: 11. Germline CDR1 reads SGHDT; CDR2 reads YYEEEE. The CDR3 contains 15 residues. As DNA, the CDR3 is TGTGCCAGCAGCCCAGGGACAGGGTATTCCGGTGGCTACACCTTC. It codes for CASSPGTGYSGGYTF.

The rearrangement joins TRBV30 to TRBJ2-7; TRBD2 is a possible D gene (5 bases). V was clipped by 0 bases and J by 0 bases, with 12 bases between them. CDR1 is GTSNPN, CDR2 SVGIG, per germline (reference sequence). The CDR3 has 15 amino acids. The CDR3 sequence: CAWSVRPGYSYEQYF. The CDR3 bases are TGTGCCTGGAGTGTCAGACCGGGATACTCCTACGAGCAGTACTTC.

CDR3 in amino acids: CASSYGQGAGELFF. CDR3 in DNA: TGTGCCAGCAGTTACGGCCAGGGGGCCGGGGAGCTGTTTTTT. The rearrangement links TRBV6-5 to TRBJ2-2; 7 nucleotides agree with TRBD1. Germline CDR1 is MNHEY and CDR2 is SVGAGI. J was trimmed by 6 bases and V by 2 bases; bases with no gene match: 3. The CDR3 contains 14 residues.

This clone was seen a handful of times. The chain couples TRBV5-1 to TRBJ2-1; 9 bases are a match to TRBD2. V was pared by 2 bases and J by 6 bases, with 3 bases of the junction left unmatched. CDR1 SGHRS and CDR2 YFSETQ come from the germline V gene. The CDR3 covers 14 residues. As DNA, the CDR3 is TGCGCCAGCAGCTTCGCGGGGGGGCGCAATGAGCAGTTCTTC. Residues: CASSFAGGRNEQFF. Looking up the rest from reference TRBV5-1 and TRBJ2-1 gives the full variable domain: KAGVTQTPRYLIKTRGQQVTLSCSPISGHRSVSWYQQTPGQGLQFLFEYFSETQRNKGNFPGRFSGRQFSNSRSEMNVSTLELGDSALYLCASSFAGGRNEQFFGPGTRLTVL.

The table lists this clone with a count of one. The V gene is TRBV18, the J gene TRBJ1-5; 8 positions agree with TRBD1. The CDR3 is made up of 16 amino acids. Germline assignment: CDR1 KGHSH and CDR2 LQKENI. Trimming at V came to 2 bases and at J to 4 bases, leaving 7 bases not matched to a gene. CDR3 region: CASSPSVTGANQPQHF. The CDR3 DNA reads as TGTGCCAGCTCACCATCCGTGACAGGGGCTAATCAGCCCCAGCATTTT.

This clone was seen a single time. This chain joins TRBV27 and TRBJ1-4; 9 nucleotides agree with TRBD1. Germline lookup yields CDR1 MNHEY and CDR2 SMNVEV (reference sequence). Germline trimming cut 6 bases from V and 7 bases from J; bases unmatched to any gene: 15. This CDR3 has 17 residues. CDR3 nucleotide sequence: TGTGCCAGCAGAAAGGACAGGGGCGGTTTTCGAGGTGAAAAACTGTTTTTT. Protein product: CASRKDRGGFRGEKLFF.